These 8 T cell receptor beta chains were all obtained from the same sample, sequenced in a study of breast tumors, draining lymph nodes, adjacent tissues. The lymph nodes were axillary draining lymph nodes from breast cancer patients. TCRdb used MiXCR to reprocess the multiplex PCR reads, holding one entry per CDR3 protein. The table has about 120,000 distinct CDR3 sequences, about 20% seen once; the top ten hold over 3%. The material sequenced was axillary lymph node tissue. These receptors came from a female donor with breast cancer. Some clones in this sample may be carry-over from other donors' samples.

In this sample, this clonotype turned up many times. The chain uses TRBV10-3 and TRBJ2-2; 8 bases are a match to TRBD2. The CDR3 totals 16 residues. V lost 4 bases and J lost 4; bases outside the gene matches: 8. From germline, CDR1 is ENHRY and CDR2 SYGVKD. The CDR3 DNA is TGTGCCATCAGTGTAGAAGCGGGAGCGGGCACCGGGGAGCTGTTTTTT. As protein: CAISVEAGAGTGELFF.

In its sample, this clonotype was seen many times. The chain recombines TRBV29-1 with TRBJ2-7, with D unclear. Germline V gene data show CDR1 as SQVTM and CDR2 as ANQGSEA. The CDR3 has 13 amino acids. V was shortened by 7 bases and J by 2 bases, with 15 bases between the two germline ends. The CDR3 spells CSAALGEAYEQYF. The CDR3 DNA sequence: TGCAGCGCCGCTCTCGGCGAAGCCTACGAGCAGTACTTC.

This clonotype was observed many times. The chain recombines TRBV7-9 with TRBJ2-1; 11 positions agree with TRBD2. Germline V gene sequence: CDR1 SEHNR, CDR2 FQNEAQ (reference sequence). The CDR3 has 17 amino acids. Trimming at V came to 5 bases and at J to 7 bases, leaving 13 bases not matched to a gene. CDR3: CASSVFVAGGPGNEQFF. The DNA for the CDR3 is TGTGCCAGCAGCGTCTTCGTAGCGGGAGGGCCTGGGAATGAGCAGTTCTTC.

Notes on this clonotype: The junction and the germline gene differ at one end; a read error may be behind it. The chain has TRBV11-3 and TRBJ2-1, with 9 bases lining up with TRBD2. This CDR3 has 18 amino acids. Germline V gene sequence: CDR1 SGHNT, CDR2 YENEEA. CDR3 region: CASSFRGSGRGLGNGQFF. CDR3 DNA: TGTGCCAGCAGCTTTCGCGGTAGCGGGAGAGGATTGGGCAATGGGCAGTTCTTC.

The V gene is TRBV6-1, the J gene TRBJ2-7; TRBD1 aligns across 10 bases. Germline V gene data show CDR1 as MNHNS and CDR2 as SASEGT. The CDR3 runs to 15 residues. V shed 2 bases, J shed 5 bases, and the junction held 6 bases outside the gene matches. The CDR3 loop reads CASSESAGQGDEQYF. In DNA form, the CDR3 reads TGTGCCAGCAGTGAAAGCGCCGGACAGGGGGACGAGCAGTACTTC.

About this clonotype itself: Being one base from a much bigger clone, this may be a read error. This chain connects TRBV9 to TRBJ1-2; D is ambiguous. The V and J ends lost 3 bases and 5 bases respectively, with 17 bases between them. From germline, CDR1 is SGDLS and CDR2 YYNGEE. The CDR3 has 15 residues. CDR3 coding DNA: TGTGCCAGCAGCGGTTATAACCCTCGGGGATATGGCTACACCTTC. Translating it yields CASSGYNPRGYGYTF.

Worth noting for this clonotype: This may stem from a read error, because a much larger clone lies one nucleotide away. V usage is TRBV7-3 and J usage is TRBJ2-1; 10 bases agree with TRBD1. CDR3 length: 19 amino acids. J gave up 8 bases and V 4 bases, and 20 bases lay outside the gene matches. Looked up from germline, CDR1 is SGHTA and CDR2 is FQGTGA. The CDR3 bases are TGTGCCAGCAGCTCGACGGGGTCCGGGACAGGGGTTCTCAACGATGAGCAGTTCTTC. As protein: CASSSTGSGTGVLNDEQFF.

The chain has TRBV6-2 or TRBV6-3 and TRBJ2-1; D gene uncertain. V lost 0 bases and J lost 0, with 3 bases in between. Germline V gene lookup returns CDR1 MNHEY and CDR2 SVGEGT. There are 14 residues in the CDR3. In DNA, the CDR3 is TGTGCCAGCAGTTACTCGGACTCCTACAATGAGCAGTTCTTC. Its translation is CASSYSDSYNEQFF.